A selection of T cell receptor beta chains follows, all from one sample in a study of cytomegalovirus exposure and HLA in healthy donors. Only in-frame clones appear in the TCRdb table, and some are missing; sequencing was by immunoSEQ multiplex PCR. Of hundreds of thousands of clones listed, roughly 83% were seen once; the top ten hold roughly 0.71%. What was sequenced was PBMCs. Source of these receptors: a boy younger than 10 in good health and CMV-seronegative. Both conserved end residues are part of each CDR3. D genes are given only for firm matches. Clone sizes are given selectively: once, few, many, or a class where the clone is expanded.

- TRBJ1-5 - TRBV15 TGTGCCACCAGCGTACCCAGGGGCGGAGGCGGGCCAAATAGCAATCAGCCCCAGCATTTT CATSVPRGGGGPNSNQPQHF
- TRBJ2-1 - TRBV5-4 TGTGCCAGCAGCTCGTCGGGGAATGAGCAGTTCTTC CASSSSGNEQFF
few TRBJ2-1 - TRBV6-4 TGTGCCAGCAGTCCCCATCCCGGGACTGGCAACAATGAGCAGTTCTTC CASSPHPGTGNNEQFF
few TRBJ2-3 - TRBV5-5 TGTGCCAGCAGCCTCGGGAGCACAGATACGCAGTATTTT CASSLGSTDTQYF
- TRBJ2-7 - TRBV19 TGTGCCAGTAGTATAAGCTCGGCAGGCTACGAGCAGTACTTC CASSISSAGYEQYF
- TRBJ2-2 TRBD1 TRBV5-4 TGTGCCAGCAGTACACAGGGGGCCGGCACCGGGGAGCTGTTTTTT CASSTQGAGTGELFF
- TRBJ1-2 TRBD1 TRBV11-3 TGTGCCAGCAGCCCCACGACACCCGGGACAGGGATCAGGGGCTACACCTTC CASSPTTPGTGIRGYTF
- TRBJ2-7 TRBD1 TRBV30 TGTGCCTGGGGCCCGAGGGACAGGAGCCCCTACGAGCAGTACTTC CAWGPRDRSPYEQYF
- TRBJ2-3 TRBD2 TRBV19 TGTGCCAGTACCCTAGCGGGAGGAACAGATACGCAGTATTTT CASTLAGGTDTQYF
- TRBJ1-5 - TRBV2 TGTGCCAGCAGTGAGGGGGCAGATTATAGCAATCAGCCCCAGCATTTT CASSEGADYSNQPQHF
- TRBJ1-5 - TRBV19 TGTGCCAGTAGTCCAGCTTCGCGACAGACCTATCAGCCCCAGCATTTT CASSPASRQTYQPQHF
once TRBJ2-5 TRBD1 TRBV7-9 TGTGCCAGCAGCAAATTACAGGGGAGAGAGACCCAGTACTTC CASSKLQGRETQYF
- TRBJ2-7 TRBD1 TRBV19 TGTGCCAGTAGTACCGGGACAGGGGACGTCTACGAGCAGTACTTC CASSTGTGDVYEQYF
- TRBJ2-7 - TRBV6-5 TGTGCCAGCAGTTCCGACACAACCTACGAGCAGTACTTC CASSSDTTYEQYF
once TRBJ2-5 TRBD2 TRBV6-1 TGTGCCAGCAGTTATGGTCTAGCGGGAGAGACCCAGTACTTC CASSYGLAGETQYF
- TRBJ1-1 - TRBV6-5 TGTGCCAGTATGAGAAGTTCTGAAGCTTTCTTT CASMRSSEAFF
- TRBJ2-7 - TRBV30 TGTGCCTGGAGTGTTGGAGGGCCGGGCGAGCAGTACTTC CAWSVGGPGEQYF
few TRBJ2-1 - TRBV13 TGTGCCAGCAGCCCCGGGACTCTCTCCTACAATGAGCAGTTCTTC CASSPGTLSYNEQFF
few TRBJ1-3 TRBD1 TRBV4-1 TGCGCCAGCAGCCATGCCGGGACAGGGGGCTCTGGAAACACCATATATTTT CASSHAGTGGSGNTIYF
- TRBJ1-2 - TRBV6-6 TGTGCCACGACCATCGAGGACTATGGCTACACCTTC CATTIEDYGYTF
- TRBJ2-3 TRBD2 TRBV19 TGTGCCAGTAGTATGGAGGGTAGCGGGATAAATATGGATACGCAGTATTTT CASSMEGSGINMDTQYF
few TRBJ1-5 - TRBV5-6 TGTGCCAGCAGCTTGGCCTTCAGGGAGGATCAGCCCCAGCATTTT CASSLAFREDQPQHF